The clone carrying this T cell receptor (beta chain) has more than one count but fewer than ten. Its antigen is not known. These data are taken from a study of blood T cells in healthy people across ages. Findings and caveats of the study: With donor CMV status unknown, expanded clonotype changes were possibly confounded.

Alongside a J-beta primer mix, a sample-barcoded 5' primer served in a second PCR lasting about 6 to 12 cycles. Researchers report that each sample yielded at least 3 million CDR3-containing paired-end reads. Each CDR3 protein is one row after TCRdb ran MiXCR on the 5' RACE reads. The sample shows some 710,000 distinct CDR3 sequences, about 20% of them seen only once. Isolation recovered at least 6 million PBMCs from every sample. The origin of this receptor is an older man in good health. The sequenced sample consisted of blood.

The CDR3 DNA reads as TGTGCCAGCAGCTCCCAGGGTAGCACAGATACGCAGTATTTT. Its protein is CASSSQGSTDTQYF. The chain combines TRBV7-2 with TRBJ2-3; D is perhaps TRBD1 (5 bases). V gave up 4 bases and J gave up 0 bases, with 8 bases separating them. This CDR3 region has 14 residues. Germline CDR1 SGHTA, CDR2 FQGNSA.